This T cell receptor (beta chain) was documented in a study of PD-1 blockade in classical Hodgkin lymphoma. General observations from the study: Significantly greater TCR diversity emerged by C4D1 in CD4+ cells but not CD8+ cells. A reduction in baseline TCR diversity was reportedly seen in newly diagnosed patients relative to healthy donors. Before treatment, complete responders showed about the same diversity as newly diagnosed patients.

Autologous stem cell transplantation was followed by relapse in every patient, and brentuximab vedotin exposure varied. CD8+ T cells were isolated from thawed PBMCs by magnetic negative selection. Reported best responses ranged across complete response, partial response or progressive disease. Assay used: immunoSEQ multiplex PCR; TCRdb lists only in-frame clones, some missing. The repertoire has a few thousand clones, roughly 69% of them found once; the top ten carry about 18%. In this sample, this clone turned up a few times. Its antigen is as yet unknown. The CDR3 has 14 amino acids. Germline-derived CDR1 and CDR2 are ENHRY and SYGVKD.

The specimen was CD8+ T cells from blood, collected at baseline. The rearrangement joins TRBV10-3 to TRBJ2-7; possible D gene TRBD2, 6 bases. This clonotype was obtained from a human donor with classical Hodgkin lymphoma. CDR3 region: CASSGGDSVYEQYF. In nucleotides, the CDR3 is TGTGCATCATCGGGTGGGGACTCGGTCTACGAGCAGTACTTC.